This T cell receptor beta chain was sequenced in a study of cytomegalovirus exposure and HLA in healthy donors. The study, taken as a whole, reports: The authors enumerated 180 or so TCR beta chains as linked to cytomegalovirus. Many donors carried some public TCRs, although rarity characterized most TCR sequences. As confirmed in vitro, a few CMV-associated chains were specific for CMV antigens. According to reports, the classifier identified cytomegalovirus status with high specificity and sensitivity.

Sequenced by immunoSEQ multiplex PCR; TCRdb stores in-frame clones only, minus some. Of more than 65,000 clones in the sample, about 92% were seen once. As concerns this clone: The antigen is undetermined.

The material sequenced was PBMCs. The TCR sequence derives from a man between 18 and 35 years old in good health and CMV-seronegative.

CDR3 amino acids: CASSLPGAEEQYF. DNA of the CDR3: TGTGCCAGCAGCTTGCCAGGGGCTGAAGAGCAGTACTTC. The chain links TRBV7-6 to TRBJ2-7; D is perhaps TRBD1 (6 bases). V dropped 3 bases and J dropped 7 bases, with 13 bases sitting between them. The CDR3 is made up of 13 amino acids. CDR1 is SGHVS, CDR2 FNYEAQ, per germline.